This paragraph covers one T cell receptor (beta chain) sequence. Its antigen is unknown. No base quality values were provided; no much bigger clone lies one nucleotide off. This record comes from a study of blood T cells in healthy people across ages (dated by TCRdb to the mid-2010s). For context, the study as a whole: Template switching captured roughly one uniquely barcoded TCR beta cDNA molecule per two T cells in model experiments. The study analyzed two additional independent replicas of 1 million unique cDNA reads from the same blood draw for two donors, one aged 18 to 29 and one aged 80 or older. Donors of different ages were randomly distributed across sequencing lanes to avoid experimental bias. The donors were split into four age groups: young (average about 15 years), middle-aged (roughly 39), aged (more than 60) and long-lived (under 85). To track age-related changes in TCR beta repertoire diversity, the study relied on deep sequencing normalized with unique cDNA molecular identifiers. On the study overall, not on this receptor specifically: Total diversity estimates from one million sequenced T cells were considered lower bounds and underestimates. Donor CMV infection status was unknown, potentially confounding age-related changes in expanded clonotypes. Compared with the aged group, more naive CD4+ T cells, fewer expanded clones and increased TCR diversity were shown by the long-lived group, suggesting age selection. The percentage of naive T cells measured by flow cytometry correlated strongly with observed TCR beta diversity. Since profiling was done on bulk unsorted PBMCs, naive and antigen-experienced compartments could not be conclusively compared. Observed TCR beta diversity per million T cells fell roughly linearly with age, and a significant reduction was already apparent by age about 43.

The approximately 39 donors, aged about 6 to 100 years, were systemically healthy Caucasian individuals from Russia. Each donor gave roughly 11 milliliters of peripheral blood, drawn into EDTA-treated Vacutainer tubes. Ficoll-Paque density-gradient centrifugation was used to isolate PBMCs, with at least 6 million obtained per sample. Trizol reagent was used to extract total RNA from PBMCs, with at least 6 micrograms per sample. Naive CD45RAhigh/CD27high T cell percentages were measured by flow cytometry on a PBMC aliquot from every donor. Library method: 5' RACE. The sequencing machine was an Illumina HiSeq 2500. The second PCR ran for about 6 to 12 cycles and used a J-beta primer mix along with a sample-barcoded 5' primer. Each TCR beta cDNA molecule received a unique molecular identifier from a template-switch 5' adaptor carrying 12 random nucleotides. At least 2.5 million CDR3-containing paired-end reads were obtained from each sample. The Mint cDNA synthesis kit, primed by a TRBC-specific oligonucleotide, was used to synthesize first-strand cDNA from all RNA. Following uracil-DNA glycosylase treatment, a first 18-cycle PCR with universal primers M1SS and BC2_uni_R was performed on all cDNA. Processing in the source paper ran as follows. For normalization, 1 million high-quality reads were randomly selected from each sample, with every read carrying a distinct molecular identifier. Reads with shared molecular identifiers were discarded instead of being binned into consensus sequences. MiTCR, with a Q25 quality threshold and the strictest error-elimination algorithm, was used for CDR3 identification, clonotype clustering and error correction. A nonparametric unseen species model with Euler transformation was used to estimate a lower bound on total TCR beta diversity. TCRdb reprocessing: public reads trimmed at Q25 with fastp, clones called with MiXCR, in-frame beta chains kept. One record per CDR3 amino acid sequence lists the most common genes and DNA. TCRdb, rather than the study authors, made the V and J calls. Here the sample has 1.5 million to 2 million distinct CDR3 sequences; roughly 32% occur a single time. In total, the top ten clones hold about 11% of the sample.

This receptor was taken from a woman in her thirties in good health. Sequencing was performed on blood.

The DNA sequence is TGTGCCAGCAGTGGGGGGACAGCTGAAAAACTGTTTTTT. Translated, this gives CASSGGTAEKLFF. This receptor chain uses TRBV25-1 and TRBJ1-4; 7 bases in between match TRBD1. From the cysteine up to the phenylalanine, the CDR3 has a length of 13 residues. The DNA shown is the 39-base CDR3, in frame from base 1. CDR1 and CDR2 are read off the germline V gene as MGHDK and SYGVNS. The V end gives up 4 bases and the J end 7 bases, leaving 3 bases in the junction not matched to a gene.